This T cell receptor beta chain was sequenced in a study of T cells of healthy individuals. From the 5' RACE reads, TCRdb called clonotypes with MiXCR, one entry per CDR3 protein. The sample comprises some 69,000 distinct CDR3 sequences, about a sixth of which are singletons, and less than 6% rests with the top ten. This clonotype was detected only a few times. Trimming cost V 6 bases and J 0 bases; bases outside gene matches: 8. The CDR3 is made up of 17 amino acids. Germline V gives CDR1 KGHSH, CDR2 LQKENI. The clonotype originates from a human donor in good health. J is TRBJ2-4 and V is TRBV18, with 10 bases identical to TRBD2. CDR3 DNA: TGTGCCAGCTCGCTAGCGGGAGTGATATTAGCCAAAAACATTCAGTACTTC. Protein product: CASSLAGVILAKNIQYF.